The source of this TCR beta chain is a study of graft-versus-host responses after intestinal transplantation. Study observations and caveats: The recipient marrow held GvH clones, and some of them showed up first in ileum or blood. Allografts from individuals with graft-donor T cell macrochimerism displayed high graft-versus-host to host-versus-graft clonal ratios.

Concerning this clone: The antigen is unknown.

Between the trimmed V and J ends, which lost 6 bases and 6 bases, there was a span of 19 bases. The CDR3 spans 15 residues. Germline assignment: CDR1 SGHTA and CDR2 FQGTGA. The assay was immunoSEQ multiplex PCR, and TCRdb's table has in-frame clones only and misses some. The sample includes more than 60,000 clones, less than 95% of them seen just once. This clonotype was obtained from a human donor who received an intestinal transplant. The sample consisted of unstimulated CD8+ T cells sorted from spleen or lymph node cells, taken before intestinal transplant. The chain employs TRBV7-3 and TRBJ2-3; perhaps TRBD2 as D (5 bases). CDR3 in DNA: TGTGCCAGCAGTCCCCGAGGGCCCTACGGGGATACGCAGTATTTT. Translation gives CASSPRGPYGDTQYF. The variable domain in full, with the rest retrieved from reference TRBV7-3 and TRBJ2-3, is GAGVSQTPSNKVTEKGKYVELRCDPISGHTALYWYRQSLGQGPEFLIYFQGTGAADDSGLPNDRFFAVRPEGSVSTLKIQRTERGDSAVYLCASSPRGPYGDTQYFGPGTRLTVL.